The 27 T cell receptor beta chains given below trace back to one sample, sequenced in a study of T cell responses to AZD1222 COVID-19 vaccine. Clones were read by immunoSEQ multiplex PCR, and TCRdb kept only the in-frame ones, dropping some. The sample consists of about 31,000 clones, roughly 90% of them appearing once. The sample was peripheral blood, taken 28 days after the second AZD1222 dose. Every receptor here comes from an adult who received the AZD1222 COVID-19 vaccine.

The gene calls are TRBV6-4 and TRBJ1-6; a weak D match, TRBD1 (5 bases). The V end lost 2 bases, the J end lost 7 bases, and 21 bases lay between the germline ends. The length of the CDR3 is 18 residues. The V gene's germline CDR1 is MRHNA and CDR2 SNTAGT. The CDR3 DNA sequence: TGTGCCAGCAGTGACCCCCGTCCAGGGTGGGTTGGGAATTCACCCCTCCACTTT. Its translation is CASSDPRPGWVGNSPLHF.

The V gene is TRBV6-5, the J gene TRBJ1-2, with D possibly being TRBD1 (6 bases). CDR3 length: 15 amino acids. Germline CDR1 reads MNHEY; CDR2 reads SVGAGI. V lost 1 base, J lost 5 bases, and 14 bases lay in between. CDR3 DNA sequence: TGTGCCAGCAGTTACTGGCCGGGGGGCACTTATGGCTACACCTTC. Translated: CASSYWPGGTYGYTF.

The chain joins TRBV3-1 (or the pseudogene TRBV3-2) to TRBJ1-2; D is perhaps TRBD1 (5 bases). Per the germline V gene, CDR1 is LGHDT and CDR2 is YNNKEL (reference sequence). The CDR3 has 13 residues. V lost 4 bases and J lost 8, with 14 bases in between. CDR3 loop: CASSPAGQLGYTF. CDR3 nucleotide sequence: TGTGCCAGCAGCCCGGCAGGGCAGTTGGGCTACACCTTC.

This clone was recorded once. V usage is TRBV3-1 (or the pseudogene TRBV3-2) and J usage is TRBJ1-1; 7 bases map to TRBD1. The CDR3 loop spans 14 amino acids. Germline CDR1 LGHDT, CDR2 YNNKEL (reference sequence). With 4 bases clipped from V and 4 bases from J, the junction kept 6 bases outside the gene matches. CDR3 nucleotides: TGTGCCAGCAGCCTGACAGGGATCTCCACTGAAGCTTTCTTT. Its protein product is CASSLTGISTEAFF.

With regard to this clone: Compared with germline, one end of the junction differs, possibly owing to a read error. The chain uses TRBV20-1 and TRBJ2-7, with D perhaps TRBD1 or TRBD2 (6 bases each). CDR3 length: 10 residues. In germline, CDR1 is DFQATT, CDR2 SNEGSKA (reference sequence). CDR3 region: CSARRGVEHF. In nucleotides, the CDR3 is TGCAGTGCTAGGAGGGGGGTCGAACACTTC.

CDR3 sequence (DNA): TGTGCCACCAGCAGAGATCTGGGAGGCGGCGAGCAGTACTTC. Translating it yields CATSRDLGGGEQYF. The genes are TRBV15 and TRBJ2-7, with a tentative D call TRBD2 (6 bases). Trimming pared 0 bases from V and 6 bases from J, leaving 12 bases between. CDR1 and CDR2 from the germline V gene are LNHNV and YYDKDF (reference sequence). The CDR3 length is 14 residues.

This clone was seen once. This chain connects TRBV6-5 to TRBJ1-2; possible D gene TRBD1, 6 bases. Germline loops: CDR1 MNHEY, CDR2 SVGAGI. V gave up 0 bases and J gave up 6 bases, with 14 bases separating them. The CDR3 contains 15 residues. CDR3 sequence reads: CASSYSPTGIDGYTF. The CDR3 DNA sequence: TGTGCCAGCAGTTACTCCCCGACAGGCATAGATGGCTACACCTTC.

The chain recombines TRBV7-8 with TRBJ1-5; no reliable D call. Germline CDR1 and CDR2: SGHVS and FQNEAQ. The CDR3 sequence is 14 residues long. The germline V and J ends were trimmed by 4 bases and 5 bases, with 12 bases remaining between them. The DNA of the CDR3 is TGTGCCAGCAGCTCCCAAATAGCTTATCAGCCCCAGCATTTT. Residues: CASSSQIAYQPQHF.

J is TRBJ1-6 and V is TRBV19; a weak D match, TRBD1 (6 bases). Germline-derived CDR1 and CDR2 are LNHDA and SQIVND (reference sequence). Trimming took 4 bases from V and 5 from J, leaving 9 bases between them. The CDR3 length is 14 residues. The CDR3 spells CASSTGQDNSPLHF. The CDR3 nucleotides are TGTGCCAGTAGTACGGGACAAGATAATTCACCCCTCCACTTT.

This sequence joins TRBV12-3 or TRBV12-4 and TRBJ1-1; D perhaps matches TRBD1 (5 bases). Trimming took 6 bases from V and 3 from J, leaving 11 bases between them. The CDR3 is made up of 13 amino acids. The chain's CDR3 is CASSPLGHTEAFF. The DNA for the CDR3 is TGTGCCAGCAGCCCCCTGGGGCACACTGAAGCTTTCTTT.

This sequence joins TRBV4-3 and TRBJ1-4; D gene uncertain. V lost 0 bases, J lost 4 bases, and 12 bases lay in between. The CDR3 totals 16 residues. Germline CDR1 LGHNA, CDR2 YSLEER. This CDR3 reads CASSQDWYGINEKLFF. CDR3 bases: TGCGCCAGCAGCCAAGATTGGTACGGCATTAATGAAAAACTGTTTTTT.

This clone came up once. The V call is TRBV28, the J call TRBJ1-1; D unresolved. The V gene lost 6 bases and the J gene lost 0 bases, with 17 bases spanning the gap. CDR1 and CDR2 from the germline V gene are MDHEN and SYDVKM. This CDR3 contains 16 residues. The CDR3 region has the DNA TGTGCCAGCAGACGTCGCGAAGGGAACATGAACACTGAAGCTTTCTTT. Translating it yields CASRRREGNMNTEAFF. The full variable domain, completed using reference TRBV28 and TRBJ1-1, is DVKVTQSSRYLVKRTGEKVFLECVQDMDHENMFWYRQDPGLGLRLIYFSYDVKMKEKGDIPEGYSVSREKKERFSLILESASTNQTSMYLCASRRREGNMNTEAFFGQGTRLTVV.

The V call is TRBV6-4, the J call TRBJ2-1; TRBD1 matches 10 bases. CDR3 length: 16 amino acids. The ends lost 5 bases at V and 4 bases at J; junction bases unmatched: 8. Germline lookup yields CDR1 MRHNA and CDR2 SNTAGT. CDR3: CASSTRQGATYNEQFF. The CDR3 nucleotides read TGTGCCAGCAGTACTAGACAGGGGGCTACATACAATGAGCAGTTCTTC.

This sequence joins TRBV5-8 and TRBJ1-2; no firm D call. The CDR3 loop spans 14 amino acids. V was shortened by 2 bases and J by 2 bases, with 10 bases between the two germline ends. CDR1 and CDR2 (germline): SGHTS, YDEGEE. CDR3: CASSFELRNYGYTF. CDR3 nucleotides: TGTGCCAGCAGCTTCGAACTCAGAAACTATGGCTACACCTTC.

V is TRBV30 and J is TRBJ1-5; 7 positions agree with TRBD1. The V and J ends lost 1 base and 10 bases, in that order; junction bases with no gene match: 4. The CDR3 sequence is 12 residues long. The germline gives CDR1 GTSNPN, CDR2 SVGIG (reference sequence). The CDR3 nucleotides read TGTGCCTGGAGTGGACAGGGAGGTCCCCAGCATTTT. This translates into CAWSGQGGPQHF.

The chain uses TRBV7-6 and TRBJ2-2; D is perhaps TRBD1 (5 bases). CDR1 and CDR2 from the germline V gene are SGHVS and FNYEAQ. V was cut by 1 base and J by 4 bases, with 10 bases left in between. The CDR3 sequence is 15 residues long. CDR3 protein: CASSLGTRTTGELFF. The CDR3 DNA follows: TGTGCCAGCAGCTTAGGGACACGGACCACCGGGGAGCTGTTTTTT.

J is TRBJ1-3 and V is TRBV3-1 (or the pseudogene TRBV3-2), with D unclear. The V end was cut by 1 base, the J end by 0 bases, with 13 bases between. This CDR3 has 17 amino acids. Germline-derived CDR1 and CDR2 are LGHDT and YNNKEL (reference sequence). The CDR3 loop reads CASSQVVPAASGNTIYF. As DNA, the CDR3 is TGTGCCAGCAGCCAAGTCGTCCCGGCCGCCTCTGGAAACACCATATATTTT.

J is TRBJ2-5 and V is TRBV2; D not certain. CDR3 size: 15 residues. Trimming pared 4 bases from V and 3 bases from J, leaving 15 bases between. CDR1 SNHLY and CDR2 FYNNEI come from the germline V gene. CDR3 coding DNA: TGTGCCAGCAGTGGTGTCCTTCTCAGCGAAGAGACCCAGTACTTC. This translates into CASSGVLLSEETQYF.

The genes are TRBV3-1 (or the pseudogene TRBV3-2) and TRBJ2-7; D not certain. Germline V lookup: CDR1 LGHDT, CDR2 YNNKEL (reference sequence). Trimming cost V 3 bases and J 3 bases, with 6 bases left between them. This CDR3 comprises 12 residues. The CDR3 reads CASSQWGYEQYF. The CDR3 DNA reads as TGTGCCAGCAGCCAGTGGGGCTACGAGCAGTACTTC.

This chain connects TRBV9 to TRBJ1-2; D is possibly TRBD1 (6 bases). The CDR3 sequence is 13 residues long. V was cut by 4 bases and J by 8 bases, with 15 bases left in between. From germline, CDR1 is SGDLS and CDR2 YYNGEE. CDR3 residues: CASSPGGVGGYTF. CDR3 bases: TGTGCCAGCAGCCCGGGGGGCGTGGGCGGCTACACCTTC.

The chain joins TRBV7-6 to TRBJ1-1; the match to TRBD1 covers 9 bases. This CDR3 has 15 residues. J gave up 5 bases and V 4 bases, and 8 bases lay outside the gene matches. Germline assignment: CDR1 SGHVS and CDR2 FNYEAQ. CDR3 loop: CASSSQGQGQTEAFF. The CDR3 nucleotides read TGTGCCAGCAGCTCCCAGGGACAGGGTCAAACTGAAGCTTTCTTT.

The genes are TRBV11-2 and TRBJ1-1; 8 nucleotides align to TRBD1. Germline loops: CDR1 SGHAT, CDR2 FQNNGV. V gave up 5 bases and J gave up 7 bases; unmatched junction bases: 12. There are 15 residues in the CDR3. As DNA, the CDR3 is TGTGCCAGCAGCCCCCAATCCGGGACAGGAGGTGAAGCTTTCTTT. Residues: CASSPQSGTGGEAFF.

The chain has TRBV3-1 (or the pseudogene TRBV3-2) and TRBJ2-2; the D gene is possibly TRBD2 (6 bases). The CDR3 has 13 amino acids. The germline CDR1 and CDR2 sequences are LGHDT and YNNKEL (reference sequence). Trimming cost V 1 base and J 9 bases, with 9 bases left between them. The CDR3 is CASSQGGVRELFF. CDR3 sequence (DNA): TGTGCCAGCAGCCAAGGGGGGGTCCGGGAGCTGTTTTTT.

The chain joins TRBV7-9 to TRBJ1-4, with TRBD1 identical over 8 bases. CDR1 is SEHNR and CDR2 is FQNEAQ in the germline V gene (reference sequence). The CDR3 covers 16 residues. V lost 4 bases, J lost 8 bases, and 12 bases stayed unmatched. CDR3 sequence: CASSSPEGRGREKLFF. The CDR3 coding sequence is TGTGCCAGCAGCTCGCCAGAGGGCAGGGGGCGAGAAAAACTGTTTTTT.

The chain recombines TRBV19 with TRBJ1-5; no definite D call. Deletions cut 7 bases from V and 3 bases from J, with 4 bases between. Germline CDR1 reads LNHDA; CDR2 reads SQIVND (reference sequence). This CDR3 has 11 amino acids. CDR3 bases: TGTGCCAGTATTAACAATCAGCCCCAGCATTTT. Translating it yields CASINNQPQHF.

The J gene is TRBJ1-4, the V gene TRBV7-2; 9 bases map to TRBD1. CDR3 length: 15 residues. Germline loops: CDR1 SGHTA, CDR2 FQGNSA. J was trimmed by 7 bases and V by 5 bases; bases with no gene match: 8. CDR3 protein: CASSTLGQGGEKLFF. The CDR3 DNA reads as TGTGCCAGCAGCACCTTGGGACAGGGAGGTGAAAAACTGTTTTTT. The whole variable domain, filled in from reference TRBV7-2 and TRBJ1-4, reads GAGVSQSPSNKVTEKGKDVELRCDPISGHTALYWYRQSLGQGLEFLIYFQGNSAPDKSGLPSDRFSAERTGGSVSTLTIQRTQQEDSAVYLCASSTLGQGGEKLFFGSGTQLSVL.

Comment on this clone: Different DNA sequences within this sample yield the same CDR3. V gene TRBV27 combines with J gene TRBJ1-5, with a possible D match to TRBD1 (5 bases). Germline V gene data show CDR1 as MNHEY and CDR2 as SMNVEV (reference sequence). This CDR3 is 13 amino acids long. Trimming removed 2 bases at V and 5 bases at J, with 7 bases between. The CDR3 coding sequence is TGTGCCAGCAGTTTACTAGGGGATCAGCCCCAGCATTTT. This translates into CASSLLGDQPQHF.